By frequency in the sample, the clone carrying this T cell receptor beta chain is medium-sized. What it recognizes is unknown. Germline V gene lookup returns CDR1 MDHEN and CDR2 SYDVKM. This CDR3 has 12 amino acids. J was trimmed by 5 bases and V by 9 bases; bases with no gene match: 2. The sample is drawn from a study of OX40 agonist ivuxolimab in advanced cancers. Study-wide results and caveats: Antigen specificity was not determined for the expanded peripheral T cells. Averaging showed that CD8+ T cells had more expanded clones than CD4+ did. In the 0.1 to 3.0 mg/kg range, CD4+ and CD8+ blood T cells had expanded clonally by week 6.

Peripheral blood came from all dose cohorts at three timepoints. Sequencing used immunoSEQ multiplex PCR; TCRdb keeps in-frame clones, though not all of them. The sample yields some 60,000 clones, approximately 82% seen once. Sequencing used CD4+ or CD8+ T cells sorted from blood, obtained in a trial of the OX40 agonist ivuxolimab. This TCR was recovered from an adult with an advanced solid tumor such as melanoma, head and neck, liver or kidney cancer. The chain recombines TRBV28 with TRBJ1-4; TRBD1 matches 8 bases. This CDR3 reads CASWTGNEKLFF. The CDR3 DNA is TGTGCCAGTTGGACAGGGAATGAAAAACTGTTTTTT.